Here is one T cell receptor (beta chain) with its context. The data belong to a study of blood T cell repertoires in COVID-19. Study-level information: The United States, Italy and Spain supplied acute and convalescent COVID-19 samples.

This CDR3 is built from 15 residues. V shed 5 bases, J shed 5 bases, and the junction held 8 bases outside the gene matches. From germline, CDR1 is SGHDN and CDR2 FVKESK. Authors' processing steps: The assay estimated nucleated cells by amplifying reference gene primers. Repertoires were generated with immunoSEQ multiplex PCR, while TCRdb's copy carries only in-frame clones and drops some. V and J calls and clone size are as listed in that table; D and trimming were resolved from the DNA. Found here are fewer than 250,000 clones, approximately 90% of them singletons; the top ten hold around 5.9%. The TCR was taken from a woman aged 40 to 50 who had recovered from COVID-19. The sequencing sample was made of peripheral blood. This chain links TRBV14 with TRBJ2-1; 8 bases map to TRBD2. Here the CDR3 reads CASSNREGLDNEQFF. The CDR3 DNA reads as TGTGCCAGCAGCAACCGGGAGGGCCTTGACAATGAGCAGTTCTTC.